Each of the 8 T cell receptor beta chains below was sequenced from the same sample in a study of blood T cell repertoires in COVID-19. Measured with immunoSEQ multiplex PCR; TCRdb has only the in-frame clones, and not every one. Of over 60,000 clones listed, roughly 89% are singletons. The sequenced sample was peripheral blood. These receptors were collected from a woman in her 50s with active COVID-19.

The rearrangement uses TRBV5-8 and TRBJ1-1; D is unresolved. Looked up from germline, CDR1 is SGHTS and CDR2 is YDEGEE. Trimming pared 5 bases from V and 4 bases from J, leaving 15 bases between. The CDR3 is 14 residues long. The CDR3 sequence: CASSRVPEATEAFF. The CDR3 DNA sequence: TGTGCCAGCAGTCGTGTCCCGGAGGCCACTGAAGCTTTCTTT.

The chain is built from TRBV4-2 and TRBJ2-3, with TRBD1 matching 7 bases. CDR1 and CDR2 from the germline V gene are LGHNA and YNFKEQ. The V and J ends lost 3 bases and 4 bases, in that order; junction bases with no gene match: 4. This CDR3 spans 14 amino acids. For the CDR3, the DNA is TGTGCCAGCAGCCAGGGACAGCGCTCAGATACGCAGTATTTT. As protein: CASSQGQRSDTQYF.

The V call is TRBV5-6, the J call TRBJ2-1, with 7 bases lining up with TRBD2. Germline CDR1 is SGHDT and CDR2 is YYEEEE. The CDR3 contains 16 residues. J was trimmed by 4 bases and V by 5 bases; bases with no gene match: 12. The DNA of the CDR3 is TGTGCCAGCAGTTCCCTGGGCGGGAGATCGTACAATGAGCAGTTCTTC. Translated: CASSSLGGRSYNEQFF.

The chain employs TRBV5-1 and TRBJ2-5, with D possibly matching TRBD2 (6 bases). Germline values: CDR1 SGHRS, CDR2 YFSETQ. The CDR3 has 15 residues. V was pared by 0 bases and J by 3 bases, with 12 bases between. CDR3 nucleotide sequence: TGCGCCAGCAGCTTGGACTTTGCTAGCGAAGAGACCCAGTACTTC. This gives the protein CASSLDFASEETQYF.

This chain links TRBV28 with TRBJ1-1, with 8 bases aligning to TRBD1. The CDR3 contains 13 residues. The V segment lost 6 bases and the J segment 2 bases; nucleotides outside the gene matches: 2. Germline loops: CDR1 MDHEN, CDR2 SYDVKM. In DNA, the CDR3 is TGTGCCAGCAGAGGACAGGGTAACACTGAAGCTTTCTTT. This sequence encodes CASRGQGNTEAFF.

The genes are TRBV27 and TRBJ2-7; 7 nucleotides line up with TRBD1. V lost 5 bases, J lost 2 bases, and 9 bases stayed unmatched. Germline CDR1 MNHEY, CDR2 SMNVEV (reference sequence). The CDR3 runs 15 residues. The CDR3 region is CASSPRQGGPYEQYF. In DNA, the CDR3 is TGTGCCAGCAGTCCCCGACAGGGTGGACCCTACGAGCAGTACTTC.

The chain couples TRBV7-9 to TRBJ1-1; a weak D match, TRBD1 (5 bases). CDR1 SEHNR and CDR2 FQNEAQ come from the germline V gene (reference sequence). The CDR3 is 12 amino acids. V was clipped by 6 bases and J by 4 bases, with 9 bases between them. The CDR3 DNA follows: TGTGCCAGCAGGGGGCGAGGCACTGAAGCTTTCTTT. Its protein is CASRGRGTEAFF.

V gene TRBV5-4 combines with J gene TRBJ2-1, with 16 positions matching TRBD2. J lost 5 bases, V lost 4 bases, and 6 bases had no gene match. The CDR3 length is 17 residues. Per germline, CDR1 SGHNT and CDR2 YYREEE (reference sequence). The DNA of the CDR3 is TGTGCCAGCAGCCCCGGGACTAGCGGGAGGGTCCACAATGAGCAGTTCTTC. Amino acids: CASSPGTSGRVHNEQFF.